This TCR beta chain emerged from a study of cytomegalovirus exposure and HLA in healthy donors. Libraries were prepared by immunoSEQ multiplex PCR; TCRdb keeps only in-frame clonotypes and omits some of them. This sample carries roughly 240,000 clones, more than 75% of them seen once, and the ten largest clones take about 2.8%. Trimming cost V 0 bases and J 5 bases; bases outside gene matches: 0. Germline values: CDR1 LGHNA, CDR2 YSLEER. The CDR3 contains 13 residues. Among the roughly 120 subjects of the validation cohort, separate from the roughly 600-subject first cohort, were the donors. The sample holds one count of this clone. Its antigen is unidentified. This sample also contains other DNA sequences that code for the same CDR3. Notes on the study in general: Despite most TCR sequences being rare, some public TCRs occurred in many donors. Specificity for CMV antigens was confirmed in vitro for a few of the CMV-associated chains.

Sequencing was carried out using PBMCs. The TCR originated in a man aged 18 to 29 in good health and CMV-seronegative. The chain uses TRBV4-3 and TRBJ1-1; 7 nucleotides match TRBD1. CDR3 sequence reads: CASSQDRGTEAFF. CDR3 in DNA: TGCGCCAGCAGCCAAGACAGGGGGACTGAAGCTTTCTTT.